This T cell receptor (beta chain) was found in a study of identifying expanded T cells in peripheral blood. Data came from immunoSEQ multiplex PCR; TCRdb stores just in-frame clones and leaves some out. The sample includes approximately 110,000 clones, around nine tenths of them seen just once. Healthy donors had no documented immune events, such as infections, while sampled. In germline, CDR1 is MGHRA, CDR2 YSYEKL. The CDR3 contains 17 residues. V shed 3 bases, J shed 7 bases, and the junction held 14 bases outside the gene matches. About this clone: Its specificity is unknown.

Regarding the study as a whole: Variance in clone template counts between approximately two-week samples significantly increased with total template count across all healthy donors. Differentially abundant clones: 0.95 to 1.5 between replicates, around 17 at 2 to 3 weeks, approximately 18 at four.

Sequencing was performed on blood. J is TRBJ1-4 and V is TRBV4-1; 7 nucleotides line up with TRBD1. The receptor was isolated from a person aged 18 to 75 in good health. The CDR3 reads CASSQVSNGGGSEKLFF. The CDR3 DNA follows: TGCGCCAGCAGCCAGGTCTCGAACGGAGGGGGCAGTGAAAAACTGTTTTTT.